The clone carrying this T cell receptor beta chain has at least ten counts. The antigen is unknown. V dropped 6 bases and J dropped 0 bases, with 15 bases sitting between them. This CDR3 contains 17 residues. The germline gives CDR1 MNHEY, CDR2 SMNVEV (reference sequence). This record comes from a study of T-cell reconstitution after alpha-beta-depleted transplantation in children. Study results and limitations: Reportedly, alpha-beta T cells present about two months post-transplant originated from several hundred expanded clones of graft origin. Some patients owed their high day-60 TCRbeta diversity to surviving recipient T cells and thymic progenitors. After one year, T-cell counts and TCRbeta diversity mostly came from new T cells.

The authors prepared the TCRbeta library with unique molecular identifiers. TCRdb used MiXCR to reprocess the PCR reads, holding one entry per CDR3 protein. The sample includes a few hundred thousand distinct CDR3 sequences, around a tenth of them seen just once. The sample was peripheral blood, taken 180 days after TCRalphabeta/CD19-depleted stem cell transplant. This rearrangement joins TRBV27 to TRBJ1-6, with D unresolved. The clonotype originates from a male patient aged 2-15 years who had a stem cell transplant for chronic granulomatous disease, so the T cells may come from the graft donor. As DNA, the CDR3 is TGTGCCAGCAGCGCAGGACCCCCGAGCTCCTATAATTCACCCCTCCACTTT. Its protein product is CASSAGPPSSYNSPLHF.